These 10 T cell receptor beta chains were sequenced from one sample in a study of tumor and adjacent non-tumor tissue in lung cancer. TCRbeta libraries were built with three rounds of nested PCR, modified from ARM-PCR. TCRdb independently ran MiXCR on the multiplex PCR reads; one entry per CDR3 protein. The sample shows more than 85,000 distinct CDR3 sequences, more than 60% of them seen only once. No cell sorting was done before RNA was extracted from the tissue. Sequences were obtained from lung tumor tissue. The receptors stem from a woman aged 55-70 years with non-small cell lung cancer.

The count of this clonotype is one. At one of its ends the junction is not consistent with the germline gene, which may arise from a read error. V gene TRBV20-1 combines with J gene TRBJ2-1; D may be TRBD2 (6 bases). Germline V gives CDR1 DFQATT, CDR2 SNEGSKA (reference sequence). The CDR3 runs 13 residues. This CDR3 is CSATLEGGNEQFF. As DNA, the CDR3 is TGCAGTGCTACCCTAGAGGGAGGCAATGAACAGTTCTTC.

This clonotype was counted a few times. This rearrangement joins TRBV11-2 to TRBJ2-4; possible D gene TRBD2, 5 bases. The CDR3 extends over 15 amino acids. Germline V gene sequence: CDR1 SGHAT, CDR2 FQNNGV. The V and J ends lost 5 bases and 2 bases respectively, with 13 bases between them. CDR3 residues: CASSRLGSPKNIQYF. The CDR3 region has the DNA TGTGCCAGCAGCCGTCTTGGGAGTCCCAAAAACATTCAGTACTTC. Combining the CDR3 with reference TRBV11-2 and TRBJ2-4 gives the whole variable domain EAGVAQSPRYKIIEKRQSVAFWCNPISGHATLYWYQQILGQGPKLLIQFQNNGVVDDSQLPKDRFSAERLKGVDSTLKIQPAKLEDSAVYLCASSRLGSPKNIQYFGAGTRLSVL.

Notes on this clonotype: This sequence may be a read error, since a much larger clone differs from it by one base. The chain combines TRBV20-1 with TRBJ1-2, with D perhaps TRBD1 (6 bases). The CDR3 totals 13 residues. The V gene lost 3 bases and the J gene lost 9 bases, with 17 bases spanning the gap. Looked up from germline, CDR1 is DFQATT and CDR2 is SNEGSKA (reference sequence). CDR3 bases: TGCAGTGCTAGTGGCGACAGGTCGGGAAGCTACACCTTC. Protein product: CSASGDRSGSYTF.

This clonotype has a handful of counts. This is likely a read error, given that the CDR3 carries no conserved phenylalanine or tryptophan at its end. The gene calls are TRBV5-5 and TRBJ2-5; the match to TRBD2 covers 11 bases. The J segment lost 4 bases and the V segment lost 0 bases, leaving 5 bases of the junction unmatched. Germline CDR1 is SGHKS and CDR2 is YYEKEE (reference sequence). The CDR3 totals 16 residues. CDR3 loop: CASSLEVAGGRETQYY. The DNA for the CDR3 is TGTGCCAGCAGCTTGGAGGTAGCGGGGGGGCGAGAGACCCAGTACTAC.

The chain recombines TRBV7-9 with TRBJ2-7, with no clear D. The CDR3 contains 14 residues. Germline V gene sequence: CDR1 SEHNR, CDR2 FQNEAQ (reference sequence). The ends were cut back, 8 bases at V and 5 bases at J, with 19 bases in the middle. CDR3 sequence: CASVPSSTVHEQYF. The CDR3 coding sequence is TGTGCCAGCGTTCCAAGTTCGACGGTGCACGAGCAGTACTTC.

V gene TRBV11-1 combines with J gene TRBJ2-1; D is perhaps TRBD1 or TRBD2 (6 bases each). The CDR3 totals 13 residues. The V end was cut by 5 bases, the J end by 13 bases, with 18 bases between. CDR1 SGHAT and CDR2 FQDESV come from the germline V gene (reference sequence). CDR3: CASSRLGGSIQFF. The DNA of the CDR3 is TGTGCCAGCAGCCGTCTAGGGGGGAGCATACAGTTCTTC.

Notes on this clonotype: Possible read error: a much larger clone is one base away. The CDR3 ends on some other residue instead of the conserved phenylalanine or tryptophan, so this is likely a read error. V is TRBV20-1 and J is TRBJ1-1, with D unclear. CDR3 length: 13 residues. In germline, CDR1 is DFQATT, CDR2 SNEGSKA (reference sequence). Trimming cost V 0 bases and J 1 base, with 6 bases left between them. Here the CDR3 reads CSARESGNTEAFY. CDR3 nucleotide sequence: TGCAGTGCTAGAGAATCGGGGAACACTGAAGCTTTCTAT.

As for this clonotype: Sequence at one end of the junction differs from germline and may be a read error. CDR3 loop: CASSVRRDAYNEQFF. The CDR3, as DNA: TGCGCCAGCAGTGTAAGGCGGGATGCCTACAATGAGCAGTTCTTC. The chain carries TRBV11-2 and TRBJ2-1, with D possibly being TRBD2 (6 bases). This CDR3 is 15 amino acids long. Germline lookup yields CDR1 SGHAT and CDR2 FQNNGV.

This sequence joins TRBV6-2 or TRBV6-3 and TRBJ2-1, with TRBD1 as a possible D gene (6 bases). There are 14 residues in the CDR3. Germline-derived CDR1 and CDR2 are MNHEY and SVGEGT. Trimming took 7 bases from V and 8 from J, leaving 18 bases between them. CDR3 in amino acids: CASTGRLGGDEQFF. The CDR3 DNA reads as TGTGCCAGCACCGGACGACTTGGGGGCGATGAGCAGTTCTTC.

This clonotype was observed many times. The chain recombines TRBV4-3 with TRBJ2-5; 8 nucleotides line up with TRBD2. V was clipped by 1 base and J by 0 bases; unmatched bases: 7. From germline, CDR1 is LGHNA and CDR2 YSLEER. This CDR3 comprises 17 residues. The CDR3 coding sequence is TGCGCCAGCAGCCAAGGGGATAGCGGGGAGTACCAAGAGACCCAGTACTTC. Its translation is CASSQGDSGEYQETQYF.